The 24 T cell receptor beta chains below come from one sample, sequenced in a study of shared clonotypes between healthy human individuals. The assay was immunoSEQ multiplex PCR, and TCRdb's table has in-frame clones only and misses some. The table includes more than 1 million clones, 75% to 85% detected once. The sample was memory CD4+ T cells from PBMCs. This sample's subset: CD45RA-negative fraction. The receptors here all came from a man between 18 and 29 years old in good health. Some clones in this sample may be carry-over from other donors' samples.

The chain couples TRBV4-2 to TRBJ2-5, with 14 bases lining up with TRBD2. The J call may be mistaken, given a closer DNA end match to TRBJ2-7. The CDR3 is made up of 17 amino acids. CDR1 and CDR2 (germline): LGHNA, YNFKEQ. CDR3 nucleotide sequence: TGTGCCAGCAGCTACGGGACTAGCGGGAGTGGGTCCTACGAGCAGTACTTC. Its translation is CASSYGTSGSGSYEQYF.

With regard to this clone: The same CDR3 can be traced to other DNA sequences in this sample. The J gene is TRBJ1-1, the V gene TRBV23-1, with D unclear. TRBV23-1 falls under the ORF class, with uncertain function. Trimming removed 0 bases at V and 0 bases at J, with 8 bases between. CDR3 size: 15 residues. The DNA for the CDR3 is TGCGCCAGCAGTCAATCCGGCCCGTTGAACACTGAAGCTTTCTTT. Its translation is CASSQSGPLNTEAFF.

The genes are TRBV5-5 and TRBJ2-5, with 7 bases that match TRBD1. The J segment lost 7 bases and the V segment lost 4 bases, leaving 7 bases of the junction unmatched. The CDR3 has 13 residues. CDR1 SGHKS and CDR2 YYEKEE come from the germline V gene (reference sequence). The CDR3 nucleotides read TGTGCCAGCAGCCTTGACAGGGTCTGGACCCAGTACTTC. Translated, it gives CASSLDRVWTQYF.

CDR3 in amino acids: CASSPRPPQGQDSPLHF. In DNA form, the CDR3 reads TGTGCCAGCTCACCACGCCCCCCACAGGGACAAGATTCACCCCTCCACTTT. The chain couples TRBV18 to TRBJ1-6; TRBD1 might be the D (6 bases). V was shortened by 1 base and J by 8 bases, with 18 bases between the two germline ends. Germline CDR1 and CDR2: KGHSH and LQKENI. This CDR3 is built from 17 residues.

This clone appeared a single time. Other DNA sequences in this specimen translate into the identical CDR3. This sequence joins TRBV28 and TRBJ2-2; D is possibly TRBD2 (7 bases). The germline V gene encodes CDR1 MDHEN and CDR2 SYDVKM. The CDR3 sequence is 14 residues long. V was trimmed by 6 bases and J by 1 base, leaving 9 bases between them. CDR3 sequence: CASRGGGNTGELFF. CDR3 sequence (DNA): TGTGCCAGCAGGGGAGGGGGGAACACCGGGGAGCTGTTTTTT.

The chain employs TRBV5-8 and TRBJ2-3; TRBD2 matches at 7 bases. V shed 2 bases, J shed 2 bases, and the junction held 8 bases outside the gene matches. The CDR3 extends over 16 amino acids. Looked up from germline, CDR1 is SGHTS and CDR2 is YDEGEE. CDR3 nucleotide sequence: TGTGCCAGCAGCTTTGGAAGCGGGGCGATCACAGATACGCAGTATTTT. Amino acid sequence: CASSFGSGAITDTQYF.

The V gene is TRBV6-5, the J gene TRBJ1-5; D unclear. Germline CDR1 reads MNHEY; CDR2 reads SVGAGI. The CDR3 loop spans 13 amino acids. V was trimmed by 5 bases and J by 0 bases, leaving 5 bases between them. The CDR3 sequence is CASSPASNQPQHF. The CDR3 DNA follows: TGTGCCAGCAGTCCGGCTAGCAATCAGCCCCAGCATTTT.

The chain joins TRBV9 to TRBJ2-1; weak D call: TRBD2 (5 bases). Germline V CDR1 and CDR2: SGDLS, YYNGEE. The CDR3 loop spans 16 amino acids. V lost 0 bases and J lost 8, with 18 bases in between. CDR3 amino acids: CASSVGRTVYGYEQFF. The CDR3 DNA reads TGTGCCAGCAGCGTAGGCAGGACTGTTTACGGCTATGAGCAGTTCTTC.

J is TRBJ2-7 and V is TRBV7-2, with 9 bases matching TRBD2. The CDR3 runs 15 residues. Germline V gene lookup returns CDR1 SGHTA and CDR2 FQGNSA. The junction had 8 bases not matched to a gene; V was cut back by 1 base and J by 7 bases. The CDR3 here is CASSLGAGTSSEQYF. The CDR3 region has the DNA TGTGCCAGCAGCTTAGGGGCCGGGACTAGCTCTGAGCAGTACTTC.

This sequence joins TRBV6-6 and TRBJ1-3, with no clear D. The CDR3 covers 13 residues. Germline CDR1 and CDR2: MNHNY and SVGAGI (reference sequence). Between the trimmed V and J ends, which lost 10 bases and 0 bases, there was a span of 10 bases. CDR3: CATGGSSGNTIYF. CDR3 sequence (DNA): TGTGCCACGGGTGGGAGCTCTGGAAACACCATATATTTT.

In the case of this clone: Other DNA sequences in the same sample also yield this CDR3. This CDR3 reads CASSIGDRGLNQPQHF. The CDR3 DNA reads as TGTGCCAGTAGTATAGGGGACAGGGGGCTCAATCAGCCCCAGCATTTT. The rearrangement uses TRBV19 and TRBJ1-5, with 12 bases lining up with TRBD1. This CDR3 is built from 16 residues. Germline loops: CDR1 LNHDA, CDR2 SQIVND (reference sequence). The J segment lost 3 bases and the V segment lost 1 base, leaving 1 base of the junction unmatched.

The J gene is TRBJ2-1, the V gene TRBV10-3, with TRBD2 identical over 11 bases. CDR3 length equals 12 residues. Trimming removed 8 bases from V and 9 bases from J; junction bases left unmatched: 3. Germline V gene sequence: CDR1 ENHRY, CDR2 SYGVKD. The CDR3 bases are TGTGCCATCGGTGGACTAGCGGGTGAGCAGTTCTTC. Translation: CAIGGLAGEQFF.

This rearrangement joins TRBV5-1 to TRBJ1-2, with 8 bases identical to TRBD1. Germline V CDR1 and CDR2: SGHRS, YFSETQ. The CDR3 sequence is 13 residues long. J was trimmed by 9 bases and V by 4 bases; bases with no gene match: 8. Here the CDR3 DNA reads TGCGCCAGCAGCGCTCGACAGGGGATAAGCTACACCTTC. Its translation is CASSARQGISYTF.

This clone was seen a handful of times. This chain joins TRBV28 and TRBJ2-7; no firm D call. This CDR3 has 13 amino acids. CDR1 and CDR2 (germline): MDHEN, SYDVKM. V lost 1 base and J lost 5, with 9 bases in between. Here the CDR3 reads CASSLSSGNEQYF. Here the CDR3 DNA reads TGTGCCAGCAGTTTATCATCTGGAAACGAGCAGTACTTC.

The chain employs TRBV28 and TRBJ1-1, with unresolved D. Germline V gene data show CDR1 as MDHEN and CDR2 as SYDVKM. Trimming took 4 bases from V and 10 from J, leaving 25 bases between them. The CDR3 consists of 16 residues. The CDR3, as DNA: TGTGCCAGCAGTTCTACTACTTCGCGGCAGACGCAAACAGCTTTCTTT. Protein product: CASSSTTSRQTQTAFF.

This chain uses TRBV19 with TRBJ2-1; D not certain. V lost 3 bases and J lost 7, with 16 bases in between. Germline values: CDR1 LNHDA, CDR2 SQIVND (reference sequence). The length of the CDR3 is 15 residues. The CDR3, as DNA: TGTGCCAGTAGTATCGGGTCGGGCGCTAGAAATGAGCAGTTCTTC. Translation gives CASSIGSGARNEQFF.

This rearrangement joins TRBV7-2 to TRBJ1-5; TRBD1 might be the D (6 bases). The V end lost 8 bases, the J end lost 6 bases, and 20 bases lay between the germline ends. The length of the CDR3 is 15 residues. CDR1 and CDR2 from the germline V gene are SGHTA and FQGNSA. The CDR3 bases are TGTGCCAGCGGCCCGGGACTGGGAGGGGGTCAGCCCCAGCATTTT. The encoded protein is CASGPGLGGGQPQHF.

The chain recombines TRBV29-1 with TRBJ2-6; the D call may be TRBD1 or TRBD2 (5 bases each). V was cut by 1 base and J by 4 bases, with 8 bases left in between. The CDR3 runs 14 residues. CDR1 and CDR2 (germline): SQVTM, ANQGSEA. The CDR3 region has the DNA TGCAGCGTTGAAGGGGGGAAAGGGGCCAACGTCCTGACTTTC. It specifies CSVEGGKGANVLTF.

As to this clone: A read error likely explains this, since a far larger clone differs by one base. The chain has TRBV7-2 and TRBJ1-1; D unresolved. The length of the CDR3 is 12 residues. From germline, CDR1 is SGHTA and CDR2 FQGNSA. V lost 6 bases to trimming and J lost 1 base, with 6 bases between them. DNA for the CDR3: TGTGCCAGCAGTTGGCGGAACACTGAAGCTTTCTTT. Translation: CASSWRNTEAFF.

The sample holds a few counts of this clone. The CDR3 sequence is CASSPKRGGTSYEQYF. The DNA of the CDR3 is TGTGCCAGTAGTCCAAAGAGAGGGGGGACGTCCTACGAGCAGTACTTC. The chain combines TRBV19 with TRBJ2-7; tentatively, D is TRBD1 or TRBD2 (6 bases each). Germline V gene sequence: CDR1 LNHDA, CDR2 SQIVND (reference sequence). The CDR3 consists of 16 residues. The V end lost 5 bases, the J end lost 1 base, and 18 bases lay between the germline ends.

This clone was recorded once. The rearrangement joins TRBV7-9 to TRBJ2-1; D uncertain. The CDR3 spans 13 residues. The germline V and J ends were trimmed by 2 bases and 8 bases, with 10 bases remaining between them. Germline CDR1 SEHNR, CDR2 FQNEAQ (reference sequence). The CDR3 nucleotides read TGTGCCAGCAGCTTATATCGTGGCGATGAGCAGTTCTTC. Its translation: CASSLYRGDEQFF.

V and J are TRBV9 and TRBJ2-1, with 10 positions matching TRBD2. V shed 4 bases and J 2 bases; nucleotides not matched to a gene: 21. The V gene's germline CDR1 is SGDLS and CDR2 YYNGEE. CDR3 length: 21 amino acids. CDR3 DNA: TGTGCCAGCAGCACACCCCGGGGGGGGATAGCGGGAGGCCGCCCCTACAATGAGCAGTTCTTC. Protein product: CASSTPRGGIAGGRPYNEQFF.

This clone was observed a few times. This chain links TRBV5-4 with TRBJ2-3; D perhaps matches TRBD1 (6 bases). This CDR3 contains 17 residues. CDR1 SGHNT and CDR2 YYREEE come from the germline V gene (reference sequence). Between the trimmed V and J ends, which lost 3 bases and 0 bases, there was a span of 17 bases. CDR3 sequence (DNA): TGTGCCAGCAGCTCGGTCCGGGACACCACTAGCACAGATACGCAGTATTTT. Translated, it gives CASSSVRDTTSTDTQYF.

Only a few counts were recorded for this clone. The J gene is TRBJ2-5, the V gene TRBV18; D is possibly TRBD2 (5 bases). V lost 5 bases, J lost 1 base, and 8 bases lay in between. Germline-derived CDR1 and CDR2 are KGHSH and LQKENI. The CDR3 contains 13 residues. The CDR3 protein is CASSAGLQETQYF. The CDR3 coding sequence is TGTGCCAGCTCAGCAGGACTCCAAGAGACCCAGTACTTC.